A selection of T cell receptor beta chains follows, all from one sample in a study of T cells in Graves' hyperthyroidism and ophthalmopathy. TCRdb processed the multiplex PCR reads anew with MiXCR; each CDR3 protein has one entry. The data contain roughly 500,000 distinct CDR3 sequences, 22% of them singletons. Source material: blood. The source of these receptors is a woman aged 70-85 years with Graves' ophthalmopathy. CDR3s include the opening cysteine and the closing phenylalanine or tryptophan. D genes are given only for firm matches. Size tells how often a clone was seen (once, few, many) or the class of an expanded clone, and some rows leave it out.

.	TRBV20-1	TRBJ2-2	TRBD2	TGCAGTGCGGAACTAGCGGGAGGGCCGGATACCGGGGAGCTGTTTTTT	CSAELAGGPDTGELFF
.	TRBV12-3/TRBV12-4	TRBJ2-3	.	TGTGCCAGCAAAGGGGGGCGGGACTACACAGATACGCAGTATTTT	CASKGGRDYTDTQYF
many	TRBV2	TRBJ2-2	TRBD2	TGTGCCAGCAGTGAATTGGGACTAGCGAACACCGGGGAGCTGTTTTTT	CASSELGLANTGELFF
.	TRBV29-1	TRBJ2-1	TRBD2	TGCAGCGTTGAAGGCATGCGGGAGGGCGGCCAGTTCTTC	CSVEGMREGGQFF
.	TRBV6-5	TRBJ2-2	.	TGTGCCAGCAGTTACACGGGACTCCAGAACACCGGGGAGCTGTTTTTT	CASSYTGLQNTGELFF
.	TRBV20-1	TRBJ2-5	TRBD1	TGCAGTTCAAGGGACAGAGTTCAAGAGACCCAGTACTTC	CSSRDRVQETQYF
many	TRBV28	TRBJ2-3	TRBD2	TGTGCCAGCTTCCCACTGGCACTAGCGGGCTACACAGATACGCAGTATTTT	CASFPLALAGYTDTQYF
.	TRBV7-9	TRBJ1-5	.	TGTGCCAGCAGCCCCCACCCCGATCAGCCCCAGCATTTT	CASSPHPDQPQHF
few	TRBV7-3	TRBJ2-1	.	TGTGCCAGCACCCAGGGATCCGGAAACAATGAGCAGTTCTTC	CASTQGSGNNEQFF
.	TRBV6-1	TRBJ2-1	.	TGTGCCAGCAGTGATGCACCTACGCAGTTCTTC	CASSDAPTQFF
few	TRBV6-1	TRBJ2-3	.	TGTGCCAGCAGTGTATTAGACGCTAGCACAGATACGCAGTATTTT	CASSVLDASTDTQYF
many	TRBV20-1	TRBJ2-3	TRBD1	TGCAGTGCTAGGGGACAGGGCACAGATACGCAGTATTTT	CSARGQGTDTQYF
.	TRBV15	TRBJ2-7	.	TGTGCCACCAGCAGCTATCGAAACGAGCAGTACTTC	CATSSYRNEQYF
.	TRBV6-1	TRBJ2-3	TRBD2	TGTGCCAGCAACGTTCGGCTAGCGGGAGAAACGCAGTATTTT	CASNVRLAGETQYF
few	TRBV3-1	TRBJ2-5	.	TGTGCCAGCAGCCAAGACCAGGGAAAGACCCAGTACTTC	CASSQDQGKTQYF
.	TRBV19	TRBJ1-5	.	TGTGCCAGTAGTCTCAGGACTAATCAGCCCCAGCATTTT	CASSLRTNQPQHF